This TCR beta chain was profiled in a study of blood T cell repertoires in COVID-19. Study-wide background: Some COVID-19 samples were acute and others convalescent; all came from the United States, Italy and Spain. The cDNA or gDNA used as material had been derived from T cells, B-cell-depleted T cells, or PBMCs.

CDR1 ENHRY and CDR2 SYGVKD come from the germline V gene. The CDR3 spans 13 residues. V gave up 6 bases and J gave up 7 bases, with 13 bases separating them. This clone was observed once. The sample contains more than one DNA sequence encoding this CDR3. Methods used by the authors: Researchers report that nucleated cell counts were estimated from reference gene primer amplification. Libraries were prepared by immunoSEQ multiplex PCR; TCRdb keeps only in-frame clonotypes and omits some of them. The V and J calls and clone size come from that table; D and trimming were worked out from the DNA. The sample has 200,000 to 250,000 clones, 70% to 90% seen once.

The rearrangement joins TRBV10-3 to TRBJ1-5; TRBD1 might be the D (6 bases). Sequencing input: PBMCs or T cells enriched from blood (not recorded which). The clonotype was recovered from a woman aged 50 to 65 with acute COVID-19. The chain's CDR3 is CAISERGGQPQHF. DNA of the CDR3: TGTGCCATCAGCGAGAGAGGGGGACAGCCCCAGCATTTT.